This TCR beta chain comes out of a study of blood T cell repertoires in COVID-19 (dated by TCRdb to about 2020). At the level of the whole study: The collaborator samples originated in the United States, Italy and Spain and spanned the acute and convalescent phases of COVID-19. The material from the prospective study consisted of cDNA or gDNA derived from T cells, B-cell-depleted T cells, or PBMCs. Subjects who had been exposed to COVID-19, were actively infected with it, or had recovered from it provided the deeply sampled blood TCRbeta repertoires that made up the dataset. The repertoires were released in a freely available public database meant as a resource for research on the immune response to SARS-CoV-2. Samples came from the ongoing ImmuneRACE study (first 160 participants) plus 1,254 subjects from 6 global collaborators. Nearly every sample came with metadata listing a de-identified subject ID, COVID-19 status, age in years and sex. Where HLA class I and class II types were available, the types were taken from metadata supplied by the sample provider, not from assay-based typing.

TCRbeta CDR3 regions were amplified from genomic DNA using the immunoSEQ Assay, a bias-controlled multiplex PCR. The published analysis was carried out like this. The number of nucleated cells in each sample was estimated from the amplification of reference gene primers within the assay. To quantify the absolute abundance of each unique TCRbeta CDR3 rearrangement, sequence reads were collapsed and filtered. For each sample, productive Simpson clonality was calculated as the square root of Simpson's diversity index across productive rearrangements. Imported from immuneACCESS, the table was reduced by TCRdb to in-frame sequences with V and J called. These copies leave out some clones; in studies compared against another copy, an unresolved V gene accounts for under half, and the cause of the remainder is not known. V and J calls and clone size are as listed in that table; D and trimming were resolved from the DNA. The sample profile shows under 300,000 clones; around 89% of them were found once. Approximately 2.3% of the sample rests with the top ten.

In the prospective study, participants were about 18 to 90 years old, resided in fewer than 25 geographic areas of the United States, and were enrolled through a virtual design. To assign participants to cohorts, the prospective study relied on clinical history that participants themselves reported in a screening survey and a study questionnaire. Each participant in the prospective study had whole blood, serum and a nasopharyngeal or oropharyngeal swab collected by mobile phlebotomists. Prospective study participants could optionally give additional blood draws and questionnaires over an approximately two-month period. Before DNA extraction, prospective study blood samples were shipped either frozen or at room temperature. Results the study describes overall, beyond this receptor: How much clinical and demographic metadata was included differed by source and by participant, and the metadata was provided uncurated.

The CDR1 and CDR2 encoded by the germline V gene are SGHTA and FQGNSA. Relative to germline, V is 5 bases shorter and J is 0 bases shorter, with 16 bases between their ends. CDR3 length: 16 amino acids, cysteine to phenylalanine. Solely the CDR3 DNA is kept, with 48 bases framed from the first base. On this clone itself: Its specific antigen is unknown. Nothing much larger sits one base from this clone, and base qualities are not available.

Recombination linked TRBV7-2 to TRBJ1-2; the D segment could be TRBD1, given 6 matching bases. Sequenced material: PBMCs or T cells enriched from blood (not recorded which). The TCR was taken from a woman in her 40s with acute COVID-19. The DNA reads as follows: TGTGCCAGCAGCCCTACAGACAGGTTAGCTAACTATGGCTACACCTTC. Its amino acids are CASSPTDRLANYGYTF.